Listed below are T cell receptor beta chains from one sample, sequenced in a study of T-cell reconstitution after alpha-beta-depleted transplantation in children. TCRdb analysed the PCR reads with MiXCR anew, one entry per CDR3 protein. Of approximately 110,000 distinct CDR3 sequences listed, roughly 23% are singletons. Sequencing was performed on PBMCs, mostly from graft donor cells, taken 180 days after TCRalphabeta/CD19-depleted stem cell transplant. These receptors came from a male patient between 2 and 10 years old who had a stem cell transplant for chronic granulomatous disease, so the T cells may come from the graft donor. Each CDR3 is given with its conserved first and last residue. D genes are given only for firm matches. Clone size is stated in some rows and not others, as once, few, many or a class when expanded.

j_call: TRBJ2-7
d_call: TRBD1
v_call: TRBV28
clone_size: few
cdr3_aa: CASRFLDRESYEQYF
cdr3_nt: TGTGCCAGCAGGTTTCTGGACAGGGAGTCCTACGAGCAGTACTTC

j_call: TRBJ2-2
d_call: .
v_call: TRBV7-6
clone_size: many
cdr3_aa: CASSILGEGTGELFF
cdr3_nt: TGTGCCAGCAGCATCCTCGGAGAGGGCACCGGGGAGCTGTTTTTT

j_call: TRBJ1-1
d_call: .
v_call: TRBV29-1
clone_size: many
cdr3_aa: CSVSEGTAFF
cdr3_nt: TGCAGCGTTTCGGAAGGGACGGCTTTCTTT

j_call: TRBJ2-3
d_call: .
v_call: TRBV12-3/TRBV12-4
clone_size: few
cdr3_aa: CASSFTLDTQYF
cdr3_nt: TGTGCCAGCAGTTTCACCCTAGATACGCAGTATTTT

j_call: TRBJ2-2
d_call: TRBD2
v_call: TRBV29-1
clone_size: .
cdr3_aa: CSVDKRGTGELFF
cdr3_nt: TGCAGCGTTGATAAGCGGGGCACCGGGGAGCTGTTTTTT

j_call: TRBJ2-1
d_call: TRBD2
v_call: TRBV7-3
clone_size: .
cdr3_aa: CASSWKGSGVAPQEQFF
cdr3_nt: TGTGCCAGCAGCTGGAAGGGCAGCGGGGTTGCCCCGCAGGAGCAGTTCTTC

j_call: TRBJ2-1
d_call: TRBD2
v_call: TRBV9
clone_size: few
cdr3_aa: CASSVAPGLVNDEQFF
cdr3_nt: TGTGCCAGCAGCGTAGCCCCCGGACTAGTCAACGATGAGCAGTTCTTC

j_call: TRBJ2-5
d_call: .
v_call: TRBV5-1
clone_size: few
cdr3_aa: CASSLGGGETQYF
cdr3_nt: TGCGCCAGCAGCTTGGGCGGGGGCGAGACCCAGTACTTC

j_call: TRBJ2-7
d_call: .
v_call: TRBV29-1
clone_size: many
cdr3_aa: CSVDRGGGYEQYF
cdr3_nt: TGCAGCGTTGACAGGGGTGGGGGCTACGAGCAGTACTTC

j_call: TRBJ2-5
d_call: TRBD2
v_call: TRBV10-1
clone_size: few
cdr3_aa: CASSEAGDGTQYF
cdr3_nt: TGCGCCAGCAGTGAAGCGGGAGACGGGACCCAGTACTTC

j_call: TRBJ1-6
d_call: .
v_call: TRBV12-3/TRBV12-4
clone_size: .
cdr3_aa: CASSFGGNSPLHF
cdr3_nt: TGTGCCAGCAGTTTTGGGGGTAATTCACCCCTCCACTTT

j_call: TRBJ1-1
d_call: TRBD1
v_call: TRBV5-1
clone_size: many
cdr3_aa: CASSMTGVAEAFF
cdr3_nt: TGCGCCAGCAGCATGACAGGGGTTGCTGAAGCTTTCTTT

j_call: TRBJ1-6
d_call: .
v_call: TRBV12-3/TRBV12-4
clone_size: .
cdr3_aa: CASGLSSYNSPLHF
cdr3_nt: TGTGCCAGCGGTTTGAGCTCCTATAATTCACCCCTCCACTTT

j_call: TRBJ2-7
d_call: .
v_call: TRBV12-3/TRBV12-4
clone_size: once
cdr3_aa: CASSRLQGGYEQYF
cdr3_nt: TGTGCCAGCAGTAGGTTGCAGGGAGGATACGAGCAGTACTTC

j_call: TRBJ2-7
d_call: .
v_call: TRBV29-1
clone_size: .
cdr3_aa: CSAGEWAYEQYF
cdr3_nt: TGCAGCGCCGGGGAATGGGCCTACGAGCAGTACTTC

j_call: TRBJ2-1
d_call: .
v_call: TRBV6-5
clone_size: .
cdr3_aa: CASSNPREVARNEQFF
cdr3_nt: TGTGCCAGCAGTAACCCAAGAGAAGTGGCGAGGAATGAGCAGTTCTTC

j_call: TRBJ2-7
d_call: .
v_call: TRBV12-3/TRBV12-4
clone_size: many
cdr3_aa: CASTTDRNEQYF
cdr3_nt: TGTGCCAGCACCACGGACAGAAACGAGCAGTACTTC

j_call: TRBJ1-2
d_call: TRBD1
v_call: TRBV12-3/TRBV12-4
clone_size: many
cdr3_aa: CASSFSTGANYGYTF
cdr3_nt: TGTGCCAGCAGTTTTTCGACAGGGGCTAACTATGGCTACACCTTC

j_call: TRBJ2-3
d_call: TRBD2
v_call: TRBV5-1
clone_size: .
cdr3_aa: CASSPGGAGVSDTQYF
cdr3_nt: TGCGCCAGCAGCCCTGGAGGAGCGGGAGTGTCAGATACGCAGTATTTT

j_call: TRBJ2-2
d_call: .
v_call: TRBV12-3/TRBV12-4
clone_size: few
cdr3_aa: CASRTNRDPGTGELFF
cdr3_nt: TGTGCCAGCAGGACCAACCGGGACCCCGGGACCGGGGAGCTGTTTTTT

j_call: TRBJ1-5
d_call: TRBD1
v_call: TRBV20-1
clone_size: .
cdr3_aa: CSARVPGGQGINQPQHF
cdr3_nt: TGCAGTGCTAGAGTCCCCGGGGGACAGGGTATCAATCAGCCCCAGCATTTT

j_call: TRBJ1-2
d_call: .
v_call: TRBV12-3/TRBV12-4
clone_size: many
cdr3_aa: CVSGAEYGYTF
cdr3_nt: TGTGTCTCCGGGGCGGAGTATGGCTACACCTTC

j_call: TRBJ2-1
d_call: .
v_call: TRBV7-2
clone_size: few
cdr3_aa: CASSFGLYNEQFF
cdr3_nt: TGTGCCAGCAGCTTCGGACTGTACAATGAGCAGTTCTTC

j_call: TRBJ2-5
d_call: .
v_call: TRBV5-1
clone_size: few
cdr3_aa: CASSTAGATETQYF
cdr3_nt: TGCGCCAGCAGCACGGCGGGGGCGACGGAGACCCAGTACTTC

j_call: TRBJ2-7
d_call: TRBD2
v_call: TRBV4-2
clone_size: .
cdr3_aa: CASSRLAGGSTYEQYF
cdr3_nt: TGTGCCAGCAGCCGACTAGCGGGGGGCTCTACCTACGAGCAGTACTTC

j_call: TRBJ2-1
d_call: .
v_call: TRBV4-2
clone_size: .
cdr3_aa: CASSQGRAERNEQFF
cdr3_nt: TGTGCCAGCAGCCAGGGGCGGGCCGAGCGGAATGAGCAGTTCTTC

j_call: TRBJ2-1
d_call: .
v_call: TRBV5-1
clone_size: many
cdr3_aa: CASSLDALREQFF
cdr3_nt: TGCGCCAGCAGCTTGGACGCTTTACGGGAGCAGTTCTTC

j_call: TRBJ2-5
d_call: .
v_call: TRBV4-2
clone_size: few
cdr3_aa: CASSRDATQGETQYF
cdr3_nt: TGTGCCAGCAGCCGAGACGCGACCCAGGGGGAGACCCAGTACTTC

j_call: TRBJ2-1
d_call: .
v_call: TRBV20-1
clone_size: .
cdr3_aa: CSASPGSQGQFF
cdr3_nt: TGCAGTGCTAGCCCAGGGAGCCAAGGGCAGTTCTTC

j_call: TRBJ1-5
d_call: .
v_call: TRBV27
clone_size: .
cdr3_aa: CASSWSGHQPQHF
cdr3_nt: TGTGCCAGCAGTTGGTCAGGGCATCAGCCCCAGCATTTT

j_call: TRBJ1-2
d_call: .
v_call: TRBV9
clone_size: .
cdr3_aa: CASSARRDQYNYGYTF
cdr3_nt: TGTGCCAGCAGCGCCCGTCGGGACCAGTACAACTATGGCTACACCTTC

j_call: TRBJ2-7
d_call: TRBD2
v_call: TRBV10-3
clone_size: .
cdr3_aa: CAISGRLAGLYEQYF
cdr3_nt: TGTGCCATCAGTGGAAGACTAGCGGGGCTCTACGAGCAGTACTTC

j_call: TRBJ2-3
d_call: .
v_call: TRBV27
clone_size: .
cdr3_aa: CASSLYGSTDTQYF
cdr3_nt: TGTGCCAGCAGTTTATACGGCAGCACAGATACGCAGTATTTT

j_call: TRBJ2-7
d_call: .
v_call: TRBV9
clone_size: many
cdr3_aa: CASSVVDIFYYEQYF
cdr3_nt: TGTGCCAGCAGCGTAGTGGACATCTTCTACTACGAGCAGTACTTC

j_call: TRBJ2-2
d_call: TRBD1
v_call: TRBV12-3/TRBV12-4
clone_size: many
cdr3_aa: CASSGQGATGELFF
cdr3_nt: TGTGCCAGCAGTGGACAGGGGGCCACCGGGGAGCTGTTTTTT

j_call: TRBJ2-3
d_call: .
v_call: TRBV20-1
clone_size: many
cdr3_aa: CSASGASTDTQYF
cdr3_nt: TGCAGTGCTAGCGGGGCTAGCACAGATACGCAGTATTTT

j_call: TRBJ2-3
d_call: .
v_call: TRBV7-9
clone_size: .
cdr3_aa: CASSGTSVGTQYF
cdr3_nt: TGTGCCAGCAGCGGGACCTCTGTGGGTACGCAGTATTTT